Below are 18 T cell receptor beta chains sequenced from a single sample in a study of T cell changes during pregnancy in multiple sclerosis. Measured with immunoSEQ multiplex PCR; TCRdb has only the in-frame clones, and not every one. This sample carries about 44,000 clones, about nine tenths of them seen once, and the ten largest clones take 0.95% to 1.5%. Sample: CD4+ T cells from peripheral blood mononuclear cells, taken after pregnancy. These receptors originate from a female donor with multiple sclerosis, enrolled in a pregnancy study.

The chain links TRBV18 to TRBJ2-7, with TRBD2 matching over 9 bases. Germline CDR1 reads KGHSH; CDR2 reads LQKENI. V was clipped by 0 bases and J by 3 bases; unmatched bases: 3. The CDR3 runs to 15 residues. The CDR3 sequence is CASSPPSGSNYEQYF. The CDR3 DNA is TGTGCCAGCTCACCACCTAGCGGGAGTAACTACGAGCAGTACTTC.

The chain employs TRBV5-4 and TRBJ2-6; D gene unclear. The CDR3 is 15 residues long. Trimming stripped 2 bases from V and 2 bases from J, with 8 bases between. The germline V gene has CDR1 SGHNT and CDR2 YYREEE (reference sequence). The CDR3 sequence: CASSFTGTGANVLTF. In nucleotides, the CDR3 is TGTGCCAGCAGCTTCACCGGTACTGGGGCCAACGTCCTGACTTTC.

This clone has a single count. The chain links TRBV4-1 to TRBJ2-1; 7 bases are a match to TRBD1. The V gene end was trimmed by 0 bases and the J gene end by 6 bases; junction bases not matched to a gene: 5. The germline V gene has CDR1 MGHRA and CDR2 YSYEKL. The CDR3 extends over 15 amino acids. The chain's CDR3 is CASSQDETGINEQFF. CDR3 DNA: TGCGCCAGCAGCCAAGATGAGACAGGGATCAATGAGCAGTTCTTC.

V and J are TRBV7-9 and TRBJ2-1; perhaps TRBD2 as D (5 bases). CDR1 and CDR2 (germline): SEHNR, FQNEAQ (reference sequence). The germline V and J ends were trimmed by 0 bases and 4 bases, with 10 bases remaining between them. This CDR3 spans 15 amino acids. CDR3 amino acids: CASSLAGSKYNEQFF. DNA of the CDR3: TGTGCCAGCAGCTTAGCAGGGAGCAAGTACAATGAGCAGTTCTTC.

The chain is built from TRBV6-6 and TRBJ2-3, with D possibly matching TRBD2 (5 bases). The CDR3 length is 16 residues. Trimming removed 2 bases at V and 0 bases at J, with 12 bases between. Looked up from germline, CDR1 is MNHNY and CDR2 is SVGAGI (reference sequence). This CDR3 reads CASSYGGGPSTDTQYF. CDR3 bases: TGTGCCAGCAGTTACGGCGGCGGGCCTAGCACAGATACGCAGTATTTT.

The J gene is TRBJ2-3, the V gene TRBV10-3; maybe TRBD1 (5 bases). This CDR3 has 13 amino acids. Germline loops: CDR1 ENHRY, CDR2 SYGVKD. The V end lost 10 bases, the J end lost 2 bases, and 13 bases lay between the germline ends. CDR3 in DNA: TGTGCCACGACAGAGTCAGACACAGATACGCAGTATTTT. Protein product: CATTESDTDTQYF.

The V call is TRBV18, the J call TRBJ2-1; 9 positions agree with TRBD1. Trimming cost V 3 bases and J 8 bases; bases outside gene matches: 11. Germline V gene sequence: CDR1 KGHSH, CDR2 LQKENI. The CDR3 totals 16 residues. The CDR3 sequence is CASSPKAQGAIYEQFF. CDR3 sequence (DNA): TGTGCCAGCTCACCCAAGGCACAGGGGGCGATTTATGAGCAGTTCTTC.

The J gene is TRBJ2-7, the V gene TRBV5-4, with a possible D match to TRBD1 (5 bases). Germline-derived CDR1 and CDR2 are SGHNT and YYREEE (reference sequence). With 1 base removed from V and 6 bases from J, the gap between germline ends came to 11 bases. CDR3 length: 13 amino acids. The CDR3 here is CASSLTGGGEQYF. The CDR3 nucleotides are TGTGCCAGCAGCTTGACAGGCGGCGGCGAGCAGTACTTC.

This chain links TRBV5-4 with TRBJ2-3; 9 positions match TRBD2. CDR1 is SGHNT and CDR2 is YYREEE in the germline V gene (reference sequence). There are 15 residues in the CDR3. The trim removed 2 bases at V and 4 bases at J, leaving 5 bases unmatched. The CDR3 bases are TGTGCCAGCAGCTTTAGCGGGAGTTCTCCAGATACGCAGTATTTT. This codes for CASSFSGSSPDTQYF.

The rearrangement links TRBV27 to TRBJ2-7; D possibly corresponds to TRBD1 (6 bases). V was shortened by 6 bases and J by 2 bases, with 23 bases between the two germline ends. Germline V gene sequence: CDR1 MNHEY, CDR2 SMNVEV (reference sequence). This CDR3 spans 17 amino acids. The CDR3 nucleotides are TGTGCCAGCAGGACGTTGGGCCAGGGGAAAAAAGCCTACGAGCAGTACTTC. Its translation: CASRTLGQGKKAYEQYF.

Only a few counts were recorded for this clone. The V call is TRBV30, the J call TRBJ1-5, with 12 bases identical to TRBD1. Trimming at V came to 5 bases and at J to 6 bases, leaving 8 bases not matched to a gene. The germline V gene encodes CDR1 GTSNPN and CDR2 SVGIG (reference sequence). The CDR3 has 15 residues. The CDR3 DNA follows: TGTGCCTGGTTCCCCGGGACAGGGGGCCGTCAGCCCCAGCATTTT. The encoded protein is CAWFPGTGGRQPQHF.

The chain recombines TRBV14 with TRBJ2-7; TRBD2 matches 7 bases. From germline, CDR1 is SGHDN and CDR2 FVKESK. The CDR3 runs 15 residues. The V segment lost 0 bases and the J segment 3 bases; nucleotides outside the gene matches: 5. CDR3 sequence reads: CASSQDMSGGYEQYF. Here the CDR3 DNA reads TGTGCCAGCAGCCAAGATATGTCGGGAGGCTACGAGCAGTACTTC.

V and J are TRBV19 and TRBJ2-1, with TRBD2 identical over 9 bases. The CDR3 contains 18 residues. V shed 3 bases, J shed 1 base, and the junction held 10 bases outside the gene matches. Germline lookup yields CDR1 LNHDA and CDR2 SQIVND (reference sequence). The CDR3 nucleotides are TGTGCCAGTAGTATCCTCCCTTTGACTAGCGGTTCCTACAATGAGCAGTTCTTC. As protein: CASSILPLTSGSYNEQFF.

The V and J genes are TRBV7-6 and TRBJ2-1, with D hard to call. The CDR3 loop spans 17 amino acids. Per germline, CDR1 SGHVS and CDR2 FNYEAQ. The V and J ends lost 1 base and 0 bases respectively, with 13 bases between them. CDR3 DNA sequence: TGTGCCAGCAGCTTAGGCGTTAGCACGAACTCCTACAATGAGCAGTTCTTC. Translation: CASSLGVSTNSYNEQFF.

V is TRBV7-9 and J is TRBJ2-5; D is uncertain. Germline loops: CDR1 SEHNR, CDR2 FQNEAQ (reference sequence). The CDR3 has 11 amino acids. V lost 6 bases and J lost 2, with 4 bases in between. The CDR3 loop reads CASRTQETQYF. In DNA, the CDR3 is TGTGCCAGCAGAACTCAAGAGACCCAGTACTTC.

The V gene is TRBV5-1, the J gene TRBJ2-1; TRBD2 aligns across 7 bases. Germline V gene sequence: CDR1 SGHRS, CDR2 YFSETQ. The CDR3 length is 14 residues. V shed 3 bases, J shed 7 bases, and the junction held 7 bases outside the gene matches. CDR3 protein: CASSWGGVQNEQFF. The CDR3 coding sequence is TGCGCCAGCAGCTGGGGGGGAGTGCAGAATGAGCAGTTCTTC.

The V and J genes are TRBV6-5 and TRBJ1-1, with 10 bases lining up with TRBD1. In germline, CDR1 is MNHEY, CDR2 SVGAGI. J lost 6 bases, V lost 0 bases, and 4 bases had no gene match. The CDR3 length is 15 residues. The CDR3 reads CASSYSGTGESEAFF. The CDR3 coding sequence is TGTGCCAGCAGTTACTCCGGGACAGGGGAGTCTGAAGCTTTCTTT.

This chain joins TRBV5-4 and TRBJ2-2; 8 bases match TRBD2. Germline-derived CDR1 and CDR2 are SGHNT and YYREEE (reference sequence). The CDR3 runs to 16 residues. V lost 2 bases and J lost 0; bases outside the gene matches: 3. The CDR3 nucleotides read TGTGCCAGCAGCTTTTTCGGGAGGGCGAACACCGGGGAGCTGTTTTTT. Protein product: CASSFFGRANTGELFF.